This TCR beta chain is from a study of cytomegalovirus exposure and HLA in healthy donors. Across the study: Earlier work reported approximately 100 million unique TCR beta sequences from 180 million or so T cells. Of 398 genotyped donors, about 81% clustered with self-reported Caucasian donors.

Note on this clone: Antigen: not known.

Per the germline V gene, CDR1 is GTSNPN and CDR2 is SVGIG (reference sequence). There are 14 residues in the CDR3. V was pared by 3 bases and J by 0 bases, with 3 bases of the junction left unmatched. This PCR relied on a set of 60 Vbeta primers and 13 Jbeta primers. Assay used: immunoSEQ multiplex PCR; TCRdb lists only in-frame clones, some missing. The sample has around 100,000 clones; around 75% are singletons. Study findings and constraints: The study reported that TCR beta sequences accurately predicted HLA-A and HLA-B alleles in most subjects. A list of roughly 160 TCR beta chains associated with cytomegalovirus was given.

Input material: PBMCs. The chain couples TRBV30 to TRBJ2-3; TRBD2 aligns across 7 bases. The sequence came from a male donor in good health and CMV-seropositive. The CDR3 region is CAWSGGTSTDTQYF. The CDR3 nucleotides read TGTGCCTGGAGCGGGGGGACTAGCACAGATACGCAGTATTTT.